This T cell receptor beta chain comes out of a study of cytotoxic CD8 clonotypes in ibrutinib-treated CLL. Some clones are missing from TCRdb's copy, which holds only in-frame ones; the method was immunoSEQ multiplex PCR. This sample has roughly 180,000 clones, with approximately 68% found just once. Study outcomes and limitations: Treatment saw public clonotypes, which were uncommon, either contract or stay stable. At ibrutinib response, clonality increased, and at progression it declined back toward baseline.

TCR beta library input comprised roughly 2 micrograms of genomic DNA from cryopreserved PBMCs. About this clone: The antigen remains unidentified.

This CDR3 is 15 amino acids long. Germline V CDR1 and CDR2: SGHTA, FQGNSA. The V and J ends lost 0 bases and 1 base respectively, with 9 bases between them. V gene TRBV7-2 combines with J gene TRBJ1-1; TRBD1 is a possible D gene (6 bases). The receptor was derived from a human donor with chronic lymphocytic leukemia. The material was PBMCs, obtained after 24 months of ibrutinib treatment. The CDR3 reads CASSLAGAGNTEAFF. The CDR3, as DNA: TGTGCCAGCAGCTTAGCGGGGGCGGGGAACACTGAAGCTTTCTTT.